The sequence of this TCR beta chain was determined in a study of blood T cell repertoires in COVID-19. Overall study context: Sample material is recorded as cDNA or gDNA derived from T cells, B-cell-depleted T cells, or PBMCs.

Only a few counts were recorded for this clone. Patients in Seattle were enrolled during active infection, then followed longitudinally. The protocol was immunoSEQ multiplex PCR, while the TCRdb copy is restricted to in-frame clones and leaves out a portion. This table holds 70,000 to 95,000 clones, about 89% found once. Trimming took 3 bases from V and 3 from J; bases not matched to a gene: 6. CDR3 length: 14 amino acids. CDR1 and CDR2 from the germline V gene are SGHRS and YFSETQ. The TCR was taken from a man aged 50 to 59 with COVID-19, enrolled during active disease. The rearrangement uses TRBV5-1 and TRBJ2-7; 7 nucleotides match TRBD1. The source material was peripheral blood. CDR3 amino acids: CASSWRQGDYEQYF. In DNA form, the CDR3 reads TGCGCCAGCAGCTGGAGGCAGGGGGACTACGAGCAGTACTTC.